This T cell receptor (beta chain) comes out of a study of human T cells and chemical hapten exposure. Study-level points and caveats: TCRs exceeding a frequency of 1 in 1000 stayed unchanged under DPC sensitization. Healthy people's immune response may differ from that of the donors, who had alopecia. PT1 expanded TCR counts and patch test score were linked, and their correlation was positive.

Described time point: patch test 2, 6 weeks after DPC sensitization. The treatment denotes: therapeutic diphenylcyclopropenone sensitization with weekly scalp DPC. The table lists this clonotype with a count of one. Antigen specificity is unknown. TCRdb re-derived calls from the RACE reads in MiXCR, one entry per CDR3 protein. Of some 80,000 distinct CDR3 sequences listed, approximately 10% are singletons. Germline assignment: CDR1 SNHLY and CDR2 FYNNEI. Germline trimming cut 6 bases from V and 0 bases from J; bases unmatched to any gene: 5. This CDR3 has 15 residues. The starting material was whole blood, obtained in connection with sensitization to the hapten diphenylcyclopropenone (DPC). The clonotype comes from a woman under 40 with alopecia areata. Some clones in this sample may be carry-over from other donors' samples. The chain links TRBV2 to TRBJ1-5; 7 bases match TRBD1. CDR3: CASRSTGVSNQPQHF. The CDR3 DNA follows: TGTGCCAGCAGGAGCACAGGGGTTAGCAATCAGCCCCAGCATTTT. Filled out from reference TRBV2 and TRBJ1-5, the complete variable domain reads EPEVTQTPSHQVTQMGQEVILRCVPISNHLYFYWYRQILGQKVEFLVSFYNNEISEKSEIFDDQFSVERPDGSNFTLKIRSTKLEDSAMYFCASRSTGVSNQPQHFGDGTRLSIL.